The clone carrying this T cell receptor (beta chain) was observed a handful of times. Antigen unknown. The sample comes from a study of T-cell memory formation after mild COVID-19. MiXCR, applied by TCRdb to the 5' RACE reads, yields one record per CDR3 protein. The sample consists of about 500,000 distinct CDR3 sequences, roughly 22% of them appearing once. The V and J ends lost 3 bases and 2 bases respectively, with 11 bases between them. The CDR3 is 15 amino acids. The germline V gene has CDR1 MGHDK and CDR2 SYGVNS. General observations from the study: CD4+ contracting clones lay mainly in CM and EM, CD8+ ones in EMRA. Several responding clones turned up in pre-infection memory, indicating that cross-reactive memory may have taken part.

The sample comprised PBMCs or a T cell subset sorted from them (not recorded which). The receptor was derived from an adult woman who had mild COVID-19 (a few samples of this study predate the infection). Cell type and time point are not known. This sequence joins TRBV25-1 and TRBJ1-5; D possibly corresponds to TRBD1 (5 bases). For the CDR3, the DNA is TGTGCCAGCAGTGACTGGGACTCAGGCAATCAGCCCCAGCATTTT. Amino acid sequence: CASSDWDSGNQPQHF.